The 19 T cell receptor beta chains in this list originate from one sample, sequenced in a study of T cell responses to AZD1222 COVID-19 vaccine. The table came from immunoSEQ multiplex PCR; TCRdb's copy has only in-frame clones and leaves some out. The table lists roughly 120,000 clones, 88% of them singletons. This material consisted of peripheral blood, taken on day 0 of MenACWY control vaccination. These receptors came from an adult in good health.

V usage is TRBV19 and J usage is TRBJ1-1; D gene uncertain. The CDR3 runs to 13 residues. Germline lookup yields CDR1 LNHDA and CDR2 SQIVND (reference sequence). The V end lost 5 bases, the J end lost 2 bases, and 9 bases lay between the germline ends. The CDR3 coding sequence is TGTGCCAGTAGTCCCAGTTTAAACACTGAAGCTTTCTTT. Translated: CASSPSLNTEAFF. The variable domain in full, completed from reference TRBV19 and TRBJ1-1, reads DGGITQSPKYLFRKEGQNVTLSCEQNLNHDAMYWYRQDPGQGLRLIYYSQIVNDFQKGDIAEGYSVSREKKESFPLTVTSAQKNPTAFYLCASSPSLNTEAFFGQGTRLTVV.

This clone was observed a single time. The genes are TRBV9 and TRBJ1-2, with TRBD1 as a possible D gene (6 bases). Looked up from germline, CDR1 is SGDLS and CDR2 is YYNGEE. Trimming removed 0 bases from V and 0 bases from J, with 9 bases in between. CDR3 size: 15 residues. The CDR3 DNA follows: TGTGCCAGCAGCGTAGCGACAGGTTCTAACTATGGCTACACCTTC. Protein product: CASSVATGSNYGYTF.

CDR3 sequence: CASTLGRAAFF. The CDR3, as DNA: TGTGCCAGCACCTTAGGGAGGGCAGCTTTCTTT. The chain joins TRBV6-5 to TRBJ1-1; D is unresolved. Germline CDR1 reads MNHEY; CDR2 reads SVGAGI. The germline V and J ends were trimmed by 7 bases and 10 bases, with 13 bases remaining between them. The CDR3 spans 11 residues.

The chain links TRBV18 to TRBJ2-2; 11 positions match TRBD1. Germline V lookup: CDR1 KGHSH, CDR2 LQKENI. The V gene end was trimmed by 3 bases and the J gene end by 7 bases; junction bases not matched to a gene: 4. The CDR3 contains 15 residues. The CDR3 region has the DNA TGTGCCAGCTCACCCCGGGACAGGGGGTACGGGGAGCTGTTTTTT. Protein sequence: CASSPRDRGYGELFF. The variable domain in full, completed from reference TRBV18 and TRBJ2-2, reads NAGVMQNPRHLVRRRGQEARLRCSPMKGHSHVYWYRQLPEEGLKFMVYLQKENIIDESGMPKERFSAEFPKEGPSILRIQQVVRGDSAAYFCASSPRDRGYGELFFGEGSRLTVL.

The rearrangement links TRBV27 to TRBJ2-1; D perhaps matches TRBD1 (6 bases). The V and J ends lost 6 bases and 5 bases respectively, with 14 bases between them. Germline V lookup: CDR1 MNHEY, CDR2 SMNVEV (reference sequence). The CDR3 covers 14 residues. CDR3 sequence (DNA): TGTGCCAGCAGACGACAGGCGGTGGACAATGAGCAGTTCTTC. Translated, it gives CASRRQAVDNEQFF.

The rearrangement joins TRBV7-9 to TRBJ1-3; the D gene is possibly TRBD1 (5 bases). The ends were cut back, 8 bases at V and 2 bases at J, with 7 bases in the middle. The CDR3 sequence is 12 residues long. Germline CDR1 reads SEHNR; CDR2 reads FQNEAQ (reference sequence). The CDR3 here is CASGGTGNTIYF. As DNA, the CDR3 is TGTGCCAGCGGGGGAACTGGAAACACCATATATTTT. The full variable domain, rest sourced from reference TRBV7-9 and TRBJ1-3, is DTGVSQNPRHKITKRGQNVTFRCDPISEHNRLYWYRQTLGQGPEFLTYFQNEAQLEKSRLLSDRFSAERPKGSFSTLEIQRTEQGDSAMYLCASGGTGNTIYFGEGSWLTVV.

J is TRBJ1-5 and V is TRBV7-2, with D possibly TRBD1 on 6 matching bases. CDR3 length equals 17 residues. The germline CDR1 and CDR2 sequences are SGHTA and FQGNSA. The V end lost 1 base, the J end lost 6 bases, and 19 bases lay between the germline ends. CDR3 residues: CASSLDAGVLVGQPQHF. In DNA, the CDR3 is TGTGCCAGCAGCTTAGATGCAGGGGTTTTGGTGGGTCAGCCCCAGCATTTT.

This clone came up a few times. The chain has TRBV4-3 and TRBJ2-7, with 8 bases lining up with TRBD1. Germline-derived CDR1 and CDR2 are LGHNA and YSLEER. The ends lost 6 bases at V and 3 bases at J; junction bases unmatched: 4. This CDR3 is 13 amino acids long. The CDR3 sequence is CASRVQGVYEQYF. The CDR3 nucleotides read TGCGCCAGCAGGGTACAGGGGGTCTACGAGCAGTACTTC.

V gene TRBV4-3 combines with J gene TRBJ2-3, with D possibly being TRBD1 or TRBD2 (5 bases each). With 0 bases removed from V and 2 bases from J, the gap between germline ends came to 12 bases. This CDR3 is 16 amino acids long. CDR1 and CDR2 from the germline V gene are LGHNA and YSLEER. CDR3 sequence (DNA): TGCGCCAGCAGCCAAGAATTGGGACCTATCACAGATACGCAGTATTTT. This codes for CASSQELGPITDTQYF.

This clone showed up just once. The V and J genes are TRBV11-3 and TRBJ2-1, with D possibly TRBD2 on 6 matching bases. Germline CDR1 reads SGHNT; CDR2 reads YENEEA. V gave up 0 bases and J gave up 7 bases, with 22 bases separating them. CDR3 size: 18 residues. CDR3 in amino acids: CASSLDQGGTLKVNEQFF. Here the CDR3 DNA reads TGTGCCAGCAGCTTAGATCAGGGCGGGACGCTTAAAGTGAATGAGCAGTTCTTC.

This rearrangement joins TRBV15 to TRBJ2-7; the D gene is possibly TRBD2 (7 bases). The CDR3 length is 17 residues. Trimming removed 1 base at V and 0 bases at J, with 16 bases between. Germline lookup yields CDR1 LNHNV and CDR2 YYDKDF (reference sequence). The CDR3 DNA follows: TGTGCCACCAGCAGAGTGGGAGGGGGTTTACACTCCTACGAGCAGTACTTC. Translating gives CATSRVGGGLHSYEQYF.

This clone occurred a few times. The rearrangement uses TRBV5-1 and TRBJ2-3, with D possibly TRBD2 on 5 matching bases. Trimming removed 4 bases from V and 5 bases from J, with 11 bases in between. The germline gives CDR1 SGHRS, CDR2 YFSETQ. CDR3 size: 13 residues. The CDR3 coding sequence is TGCGCCAGCAGCCCGAACGAGGGAGATACGCAGTATTTT. Translated: CASSPNEGDTQYF.

V and J are TRBV2 and TRBJ1-2; D remains ambiguous. With 0 bases removed from V and 6 bases from J, the gap between germline ends came to 14 bases. Per germline, CDR1 SNHLY and CDR2 FYNNEI. The CDR3 spans 15 residues. Written as DNA, the CDR3 is TGTGCCAGCAGTGAAGCAAGACTCAAAGCTCATGGCTACACCTTC. It encodes CASSEARLKAHGYTF.

This clone has only one observation. The V and J genes are TRBV28 and TRBJ1-5; the D is unclear. This CDR3 has 13 amino acids. Germline CDR1 is MDHEN and CDR2 is SYDVKM. Trimming removed 6 bases at V and 9 bases at J, with 15 bases between. The CDR3 DNA reads TGTGCCAGCAGCTCCGGGCCTCAACTGCCCCAGCATTTT. Translated: CASSSGPQLPQHF. The whole variable domain, remainder taken from reference TRBV28 and TRBJ1-5, is DVKVTQSSRYLVKRTGEKVFLECVQDMDHENMFWYRQDPGLGLRLIYFSYDVKMKEKGDIPEGYSVSREKKERFSLILESASTNQTSMYLCASSSGPQLPQHFGDGTRLSIL.

The chain has TRBV19 and TRBJ1-3; maybe TRBD1 (5 bases). The CDR3 contains 15 residues. Trimming took off 5 bases at V and 0 bases at J, with 11 bases between the two ends. Per germline, CDR1 LNHDA and CDR2 SQIVND (reference sequence). CDR3 residues: CASSPQGDSGNTIYF. In nucleotides, the CDR3 is TGTGCCAGTAGTCCGCAGGGAGACTCTGGAAACACCATATATTTT. Using reference TRBV19 and TRBJ1-3 for the parts outside the CDR3, the full variable domain is DGGITQSPKYLFRKEGQNVTLSCEQNLNHDAMYWYRQDPGQGLRLIYYSQIVNDFQKGDIAEGYSVSREKKESFPLTVTSAQKNPTAFYLCASSPQGDSGNTIYFGEGSWLTVV.

This sequence joins TRBV5-6 and TRBJ2-3; the match to TRBD1 covers 11 bases. V was clipped by 4 bases and J by 5 bases; unmatched bases: 6. The CDR3 runs to 15 residues. Looked up from germline, CDR1 is SGHDT and CDR2 is YYEEEE. CDR3 protein: CASSAGQGVVDTQYF. The DNA of the CDR3 is TGTGCCAGCAGCGCGGGACAGGGGGTGGTAGATACGCAGTATTTT.

The rearrangement links TRBV5-1 to TRBJ2-2; D ambiguous. V was clipped by 1 base and J by 2 bases, with 9 bases between them. CDR3 size: 15 residues. Germline CDR1 SGHRS, CDR2 YFSETQ. The CDR3 is CASSLMSDNTGELFF. The CDR3 nucleotides are TGCGCCAGCAGCTTGATGTCCGACAACACCGGGGAGCTGTTTTTT.

This clone was found once. V gene TRBV2 combines with J gene TRBJ2-7; D gene uncertain. Trimming removed 6 bases at V and 6 bases at J, with 12 bases between. Germline V gives CDR1 SNHLY, CDR2 FYNNEI. This CDR3 is 12 amino acids long. This chain's CDR3 is CASRPESGEQYF. CDR3 DNA sequence: TGTGCCAGCAGACCAGAGAGTGGCGAGCAGTACTTC. Full variable domain (missing parts from reference TRBV2 and TRBJ2-7): EPEVTQTPSHQVTQMGQEVILRCVPISNHLYFYWYRQILGQKVEFLVSFYNNEISEKSEIFDDQFSVERPDGSNFTLKIRSTKLEDSAMYFCASRPESGEQYFGPGTRLTVT.

The chain combines TRBV5-4 with TRBJ2-2, with TRBD1 matching over 9 bases. This CDR3 comprises 16 residues. Trimming at V came to 4 bases and at J to 1 base, leaving 5 bases not matched to a gene. The V gene's germline CDR1 is SGHNT and CDR2 YYREEE (reference sequence). As DNA, the CDR3 is TGTGCCAGCAGCCGCACAGGGGGCTTGAACACCGGGGAGCTGTTTTTT. Amino acids: CASSRTGGLNTGELFF.